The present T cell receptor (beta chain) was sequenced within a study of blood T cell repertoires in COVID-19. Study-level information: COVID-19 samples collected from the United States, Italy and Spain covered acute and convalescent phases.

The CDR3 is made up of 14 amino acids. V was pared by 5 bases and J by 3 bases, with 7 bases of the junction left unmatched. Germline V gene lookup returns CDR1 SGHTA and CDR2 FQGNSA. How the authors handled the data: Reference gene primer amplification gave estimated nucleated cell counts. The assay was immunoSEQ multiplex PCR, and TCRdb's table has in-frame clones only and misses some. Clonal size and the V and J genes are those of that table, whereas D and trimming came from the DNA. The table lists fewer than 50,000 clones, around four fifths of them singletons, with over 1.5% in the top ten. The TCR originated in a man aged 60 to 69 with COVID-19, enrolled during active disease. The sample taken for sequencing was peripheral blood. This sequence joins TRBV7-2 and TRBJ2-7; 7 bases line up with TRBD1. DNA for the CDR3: TGTGCCAGCAGCCTTAGGGACAGCGTCTACGAGCAGTACTTC. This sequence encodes CASSLRDSVYEQYF. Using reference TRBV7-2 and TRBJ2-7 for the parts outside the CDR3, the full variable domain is GAGVSQSPSNKVTEKGKDVELRCDPISGHTALYWYRQSLGQGLEFLIYFQGNSAPDKSGLPSDRFSAERTGGSVSTLTIQRTQQEDSAVYLCASSLRDSVYEQYFGPGTRLTVT.